The 21 T cell receptor beta chains below were found in one sample sequenced in a study of resident and recirculating memory T cells in vitiligo. Sequenced by immunoSEQ multiplex PCR; TCRdb stores in-frame clones only, minus some. The table records 60,000 to 80,000 clones, approximately 89% of them present only once. The sequenced material came from blood. Receptors were obtained from a male donor with vitiligo.

The V call is TRBV19, the J call TRBJ1-4; 7 bases fit TRBD1. Germline trimming cut 6 bases from V and 4 bases from J; bases unmatched to any gene: 11. Per the germline V gene, CDR1 is LNHDA and CDR2 is SQIVND (reference sequence). This CDR3 is built from 16 residues. The CDR3 DNA reads TGTGCCAGTAGACCTGCCTGGGACAGCCTTAATGAAAAACTGTTTTTT. It codes for CASRPAWDSLNEKLFF.

The genes are TRBV7-2 and TRBJ2-7; D is uncertain. The CDR3 totals 12 residues. Germline V gene sequence: CDR1 SGHTA, CDR2 FQGNSA. Trimming left V 5 bases short and J 3 bases short, with 8 bases between. The CDR3 DNA reads TGTGCCAGCAGCCCAGGTCGCTACGAGCAGTACTTC. This codes for CASSPGRYEQYF.

The gene calls are TRBV18 and TRBJ1-3, with no clear D. Germline CDR1 is KGHSH and CDR2 is LQKENI. The CDR3 has 15 residues. Trimming removed 3 bases at V and 0 bases at J, with 9 bases between. CDR3 coding DNA: TGTGCCAGCTCACCGTCGGGAGTCTCTGGAAACACCATATATTTT. Residues: CASSPSGVSGNTIYF.

This chain uses TRBV4-3 with TRBJ1-5, with D perhaps TRBD1 (6 bases). In germline, CDR1 is LGHNA, CDR2 YSLEER. CDR3 size: 19 residues. The germline V and J ends were trimmed by 0 bases and 4 bases, with 22 bases remaining between them. CDR3 loop: CASSQDAGRSGEGNQPQHF. The CDR3 coding sequence is TGCGCCAGCAGCCAAGACGCGGGTAGGTCAGGGGAGGGGAATCAGCCCCAGCATTTT.

J is TRBJ2-1 and V is TRBV5-8; 10 bases align to TRBD2. The CDR3 covers 15 residues. Germline V lookup: CDR1 SGHTS, CDR2 YDEGEE. V shed 0 bases, J shed 9 bases, and the junction held 6 bases outside the gene matches. Here the CDR3 DNA reads TGTGCCAGCAGCTTGGTTCTAGCGGGGGCGGGTGAGCAGTTCTTC. Its protein is CASSLVLAGAGEQFF. Complete variable domain (other parts from reference TRBV5-8 and TRBJ2-1): EAGVTQSPTHLIKTRGQQATLRCSPISGHTSVYWYQQALGLGLQFLLWYDEGEERNRGNFPPRFSGRQFPNYSSELNVNALELEDSALYLCASSLVLAGAGEQFFGPGTRLTVL.

V is TRBV6-6 and J is TRBJ1-3; 7 nucleotides match TRBD1. Trimming removed 6 bases from V and 0 bases from J; junction bases left unmatched: 5. From germline, CDR1 is MNHNY and CDR2 SVGAGI (reference sequence). The CDR3 sequence is 15 residues long. This CDR3 is CASRQGTDSGNTIYF. Here the CDR3 DNA reads TGTGCCAGCAGACAAGGGACAGACTCTGGAAACACCATATATTTT.

The CDR3 is CASSLLGLGLETQYF. CDR3 nucleotide sequence: TGTGCCAGCAGCTTATTGGGACTAGGACTAGAGACCCAGTACTTC. The chain employs TRBV11-2 and TRBJ2-5; TRBD2 aligns across 8 bases. This CDR3 has 15 amino acids. Unmatched junction bases numbered 6, after V lost 2 bases and J lost 4 bases. Germline V gene sequence: CDR1 SGHAT, CDR2 FQNNGV.

This chain connects TRBV29-1 to TRBJ2-7; 10 positions agree with TRBD1. The CDR3 covers 13 residues. Losses at the gene ends were 4 bases for V and 2 bases for J; bases not matched to a gene: 2. Germline assignment: CDR1 SQVTM and CDR2 ANQGSEA. This chain's CDR3 is CSVGGTGAYEQYF. The CDR3 DNA sequence: TGCAGCGTTGGCGGGACAGGGGCCTACGAGCAGTACTTC.

The V gene is TRBV2, the J gene TRBJ2-2; 14 bases align to TRBD2. The germline V gene has CDR1 SNHLY and CDR2 FYNNEI. With 4 bases clipped from V and 8 bases from J, the junction kept 6 bases outside the gene matches. CDR3 size: 16 residues. The CDR3 here is CASSGGTSGGAGELFF. As DNA, the CDR3 is TGTGCCAGCAGTGGAGGGACTAGCGGGGGTGCGGGGGAGCTGTTTTTT. The full variable domain, completed using reference TRBV2 and TRBJ2-2, is EPEVTQTPSHQVTQMGQEVILRCVPISNHLYFYWYRQILGQKVEFLVSFYNNEISEKSEIFDDQFSVERPDGSNFTLKIRSTKLEDSAMYFCASSGGTSGGAGELFFGEGSRLTVL.

The rearrangement links TRBV9 to TRBJ1-1; TRBD1 aligns across 12 bases. J gave up 2 bases and V 0 bases, and 8 bases lay outside the gene matches. This CDR3 region has 18 residues. CDR1 and CDR2 from the germline V gene are SGDLS and YYNGEE. CDR3 coding DNA: TGTGCCAGCAGCGTAGAGCAGGGACAGGGGGCCTCAAACACTGAAGCTTTCTTT. This encodes CASSVEQGQGASNTEAFF. Based on the CDR3 plus reference TRBV9 and TRBJ1-1, the full variable domain is DSGVTQTPKHLITATGQRVTLRCSPRSGDLSVYWYQQSLDQGLQFLIQYYNGEERAKGNILERFSAQQFPDLHSELNLSSLELGDSALYFCASSVEQGQGASNTEAFFGQGTRLTVV.

Of note for this clone: Within the sample, other DNA sequences also encode this same CDR3. The V gene is TRBV27, the J gene TRBJ2-1; D not resolved. Trimming took off 0 bases at V and 4 bases at J, with 4 bases between the two ends. The germline gives CDR1 MNHEY, CDR2 SMNVEV (reference sequence). The CDR3 has 13 amino acids. The chain's CDR3 is CASSLSRYNEQFF. The CDR3 bases are TGTGCCAGCAGTTTATCGCGGTACAATGAGCAGTTCTTC.

This chain uses TRBV15 with TRBJ2-5; 8 bases line up with TRBD2. In germline, CDR1 is LNHNV, CDR2 YYDKDF (reference sequence). J gave up 4 bases and V 0 bases, and 4 bases lay outside the gene matches. The CDR3 spans 15 residues. CDR3 DNA sequence: TGTGCCACCAGCAGAGACGTCGGGGGGGCAGAGACCCAGTACTTC. Translating gives CATSRDVGGAETQYF.

The chain carries TRBV18 and TRBJ2-7; D call uncertain. Trimming shortened V by 0 bases and J by 2 bases, and 8 bases separated the two germline ends. This CDR3 is built from 14 residues. Germline CDR1 reads KGHSH; CDR2 reads LQKENI. For the CDR3, the DNA is TGTGCCAGCTCACCACCGACACAGACCTACGAGCAGTACTTC. Protein sequence: CASSPPTQTYEQYF.

This clone has a single count. J is TRBJ2-7 and V is TRBV28; TRBD1 agrees at 11 bases. CDR1 MDHEN and CDR2 SYDVKM come from the germline V gene. This CDR3 comprises 15 residues. Trimming removed 6 bases from V and 2 bases from J; junction bases left unmatched: 6. CDR3 protein: CASSPGQGVPYEQYF. Here the CDR3 DNA reads TGTGCCAGCAGCCCGGGACAGGGGGTCCCCTACGAGCAGTACTTC.

This CDR3 is CASSEAGANYGYTF. For the CDR3, the DNA is TGTGCCAGCAGTGAAGCAGGGGCTAACTATGGCTACACCTTC. The chain recombines TRBV2 with TRBJ1-2, with D perhaps matching TRBD1 (5 bases). V lost 0 bases and J 0 bases, leaving 5 bases between the germline ends. The CDR3 extends over 14 amino acids. In germline, CDR1 is SNHLY, CDR2 FYNNEI.

A few counts support this clone. The chain uses TRBV7-2 and TRBJ1-2; no firm D call. The length of the CDR3 is 13 residues. Per germline, CDR1 SGHTA and CDR2 FQGNSA. V lost 1 base, J lost 8 bases, and 11 bases lay in between. CDR3 bases: TGTGCCAGCAGCTTAGTGGGCATAGAGGGCTACACCTTC. Amino acids: CASSLVGIEGYTF.

The J gene is TRBJ2-7, the V gene TRBV6-5; the match to TRBD2 covers 10 bases. The germline V gene encodes CDR1 MNHEY and CDR2 SVGAGI. CDR3 length equals 15 residues. V was clipped by 4 bases and J by 6 bases; unmatched bases: 9. CDR3 region: CASSLGPGLASEQYF. DNA of the CDR3: TGTGCCAGCAGTTTGGGGCCGGGACTAGCGAGCGAGCAGTACTTC.

The genes are TRBV4-1 and TRBJ2-5; 7 nucleotides line up with TRBD2. The CDR3 covers 18 residues. V gave up 0 bases and J gave up 5 bases; unmatched junction bases: 15. The germline gives CDR1 MGHRA, CDR2 YSYEKL. The CDR3 protein is CASSQDYGGRWIRETQYF. The CDR3 region has the DNA TGCGCCAGCAGCCAAGATTACGGGGGGAGGTGGATACGGGAGACCCAGTACTTC.

V usage is TRBV19 and J usage is TRBJ2-1, with TRBD2 matching over 12 bases. The V gene's germline CDR1 is LNHDA and CDR2 SQIVND (reference sequence). The CDR3 contains 16 residues. Trimming at V came to 5 bases and at J to 4 bases, leaving 6 bases not matched to a gene. The chain's CDR3 is CASSQTGTSGYNEQFF. The CDR3 coding sequence is TGTGCCAGTAGTCAAACCGGGACTAGCGGGTACAATGAGCAGTTCTTC. The variable domain in full, with the rest retrieved from reference TRBV19 and TRBJ2-1, is DGGITQSPKYLFRKEGQNVTLSCEQNLNHDAMYWYRQDPGQGLRLIYYSQIVNDFQKGDIAEGYSVSREKKESFPLTVTSAQKNPTAFYLCASSQTGTSGYNEQFFGPGTRLTVL.

The rearrangement links TRBV7-2 to TRBJ1-2; 8 nucleotides align to TRBD1. With 3 bases clipped from V and 5 bases from J, the junction kept 5 bases outside the gene matches. Germline values: CDR1 SGHTA, CDR2 FQGNSA. The CDR3 spans 14 residues. CDR3 coding DNA: TGTGCCAGCAGCTTCCGGACAGGGAGGTATGGCTACACCTTC. This encodes CASSFRTGRYGYTF. Filled out from reference TRBV7-2 and TRBJ1-2, the complete variable domain reads GAGVSQSPSNKVTEKGKDVELRCDPISGHTALYWYRQSLGQGLEFLIYFQGNSAPDKSGLPSDRFSAERTGGSVSTLTIQRTQQEDSAVYLCASSFRTGRYGYTFGSGTRLTVV.

The chain couples TRBV7-3 to TRBJ2-2; tentative D call: TRBD1 (6 bases). Trimming took 5 bases from V and 2 from J, leaving 18 bases between them. The germline V gene has CDR1 SGHTA and CDR2 FQGTGA. The CDR3 is 17 residues long. CDR3 in DNA: TGTGCCAGCAGCCCCCGGGGACAAACACTTAACACCGGGGAGCTGTTTTTT. The encoded protein is CASSPRGQTLNTGELFF.